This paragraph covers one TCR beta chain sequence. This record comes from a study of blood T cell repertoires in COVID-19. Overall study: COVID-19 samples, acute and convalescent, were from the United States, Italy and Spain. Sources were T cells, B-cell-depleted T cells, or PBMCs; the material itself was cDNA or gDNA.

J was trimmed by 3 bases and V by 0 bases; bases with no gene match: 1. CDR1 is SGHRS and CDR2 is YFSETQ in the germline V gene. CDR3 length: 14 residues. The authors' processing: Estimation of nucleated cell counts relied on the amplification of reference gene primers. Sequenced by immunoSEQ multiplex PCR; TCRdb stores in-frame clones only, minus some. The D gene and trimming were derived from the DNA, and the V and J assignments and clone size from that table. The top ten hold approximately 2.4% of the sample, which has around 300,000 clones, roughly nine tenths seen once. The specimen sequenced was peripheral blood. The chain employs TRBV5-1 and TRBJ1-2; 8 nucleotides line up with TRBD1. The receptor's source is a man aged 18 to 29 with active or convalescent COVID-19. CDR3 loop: CASSLETGDYGYTF. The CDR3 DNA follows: TGCGCCAGCAGCTTGGAGACAGGGGACTATGGCTACACCTTC.